Sequencing of this TCR beta chain was carried out in a study of T cell responses to AZD1222 COVID-19 vaccine. Across the study: Second-dose intervals of approximately 4 or approximately 12 weeks were pooled.

Only in-frame clones appear in the TCRdb table, and some are missing; sequencing was by immunoSEQ multiplex PCR. Among 130,000 or so clones listed, about 94% were seen once. This clone was seen more than once but under ten times. Its antigen remains unknown. General study points: Vaccination with two AZD1222 doses was followed by a rise in Spike-specific TCR breadth and depth.

This receptor was obtained from an adult in good health. This specimen consisted of peripheral blood, obtained on day 0 of AZD1222 vaccination.

In DNA form, the CDR3 reads TGTGCCAGCAGCTCGGTGACAGGTAGCACAGATACGCAGTATTTT. It codes for CASSSVTGSTDTQYF. This chain joins TRBV7-9 and TRBJ2-3; a weak D match, TRBD1 (6 bases). CDR3 length equals 15 residues. Looked up from germline, CDR1 is SEHNR and CDR2 is FQNEAQ (reference sequence). The V gene lost 4 bases and the J gene lost 0 bases, with 11 bases spanning the gap.